This entry lists 18 T cell receptor beta chains sequenced from one sample in a study of cytomegalovirus exposure and HLA in healthy donors. The PCR made use of 60 Vbeta and 13 Jbeta primers. Assay used: immunoSEQ multiplex PCR; TCRdb lists only in-frame clones, some missing. Here the sample spans 100,000 to 150,000 clones, under 85% being singletons. What was sequenced was PBMCs. These receptors all come from a human donor in good health.

Only a few counts were recorded for this clone. V is TRBV11-2 and J is TRBJ2-3; 10 bases map to TRBD1. Germline-derived CDR1 and CDR2 are SGHAT and FQNNGV. This CDR3 has 16 amino acids. Trimming took 1 base from V and 6 from J; bases not matched to a gene: 7. This CDR3 reads CASSLAPTGGKDTQYF. CDR3 bases: TGTGCCAGCAGCTTAGCCCCGACAGGGGGCAAGGATACGCAGTATTTT.

This clone came up once. The rearrangement uses TRBV5-4 and TRBJ2-5; a weak D match, TRBD2 (5 bases). The CDR3 runs 17 residues. CDR1 is SGHNT, CDR2 YYREEE, per germline (reference sequence). V lost 0 bases, J lost 5 bases, and 20 bases lay in between. The DNA of the CDR3 is TGTGCCAGCAGCTTGGGAGGCGGGCACACAGTCAGCGAGACCCAGTACTTC. This sequence encodes CASSLGGGHTVSETQYF.

V usage is TRBV7-9 and J usage is TRBJ2-1; TRBD2 agrees at 12 bases. V shed 4 bases, J shed 0 bases, and the junction held 10 bases outside the gene matches. Germline V gene data show CDR1 as SEHNR and CDR2 as FQNEAQ (reference sequence). The CDR3 totals 19 residues. The CDR3 region has the DNA TGTGCCAGCAGCTCTAGGACTAGCGGGACCGTTAGCTCCTACAATGAGCAGTTCTTC. This sequence encodes CASSSRTSGTVSSYNEQFF.

The chain employs TRBV29-1 and TRBJ2-7; 13 bases fit TRBD2. The CDR3 is 13 amino acids. Looked up from germline, CDR1 is SQVTM and CDR2 is ANQGSEA. J was trimmed by 4 bases and V by 6 bases; bases with no gene match: 3. The CDR3 nucleotides read TGCAGCGTCGGGACTAGCGGGAATTACGAGCAGTACTTC. It specifies CSVGTSGNYEQYF.

The J gene is TRBJ1-3, the V gene TRBV7-8; D gene uncertain. Trimming removed 6 bases at V and 8 bases at J, with 23 bases between. The CDR3 has 16 amino acids. Germline V lookup: CDR1 SGHVS, CDR2 FQNEAQ. CDR3 in amino acids: CASRLPGPDFEDTIYF. The CDR3 DNA reads as TGTGCCAGCAGGTTACCCGGCCCAGACTTCGAGGACACCATATATTTT.

The V gene is TRBV28, the J gene TRBJ2-3; TRBD2 agrees at 7 bases. CDR1 and CDR2 (germline): MDHEN, SYDVKM. V trimming: 5 bases; J trimming: 4 bases; junction bases outside the gene matches: 9. CDR3 length equals 15 residues. The CDR3 nucleotides read TGTGCCAGCAGTCTCGGGGGGAGATTCGCAGATACGCAGTATTTT. Its protein is CASSLGGRFADTQYF.

The chain joins TRBV2 to TRBJ1-2, with a possible D match to TRBD1 (6 bases). The CDR3 is 13 amino acids. Germline V gives CDR1 SNHLY, CDR2 FYNNEI. The V and J ends lost 5 bases and 5 bases respectively, with 12 bases between them. The CDR3 nucleotides read TGTGCCAGCAGTCTACAGGGTTATTATGGCTACACCTTC. As protein: CASSLQGYYGYTF.

This sequence joins TRBV7-6 and TRBJ2-3; 12 bases are shared with TRBD2. J lost 2 bases, V lost 5 bases, and 17 bases had no gene match. This CDR3 comprises 20 residues. Germline CDR1 reads SGHVS; CDR2 reads FNYEAQ. CDR3 in DNA: TGTGCCAGCAGCGCCCGATCCGGGACTAGCGGGCTAGAAATCACAGATACGCAGTATTTT. Amino acids: CASSARSGTSGLEITDTQYF.

The V gene is TRBV10-3, the J gene TRBJ2-1, with TRBD2 matching over 10 bases. With V trimmed by 3 bases and J by 7 bases, 6 bases remained unmatched. The germline CDR1 and CDR2 sequences are ENHRY and SYGVKD. CDR3 size: 15 residues. The chain's CDR3 is CAISESGRAWNEQFF. The DNA for the CDR3 is TGTGCCATCAGTGAAAGCGGGAGGGCATGGAATGAGCAGTTCTTC.

Of note for this clone: A junction boundary mismatches the germline segment, possibly from a read error. This chain uses TRBV29-1 with TRBJ2-4, with 7 bases that match TRBD1. There are 10 residues in the CDR3. Germline V lookup: CDR1 SQVTM, CDR2 ANQGSEA. In nucleotides, the CDR3 is TGCAGCGCTGGCGACAGGGAAATGGGGTTC. It encodes CSAGDREMGF.

This clone came up a few times. The V and J genes are TRBV4-1 and TRBJ2-7, with TRBD1 matching over 8 bases. This CDR3 contains 15 residues. V dropped 0 bases and J dropped 2; count of bases not matched to a gene: 3. Per the germline V gene, CDR1 is MGHRA and CDR2 is YSYEKL. The chain's CDR3 is CASSQDQTGAYEQYF. The CDR3 DNA is TGCGCCAGCAGCCAAGATCAGACAGGGGCCTACGAGCAGTACTTC.

The chain has TRBV30 and TRBJ2-7, with 10 bases aligning to TRBD1. Germline V gene sequence: CDR1 GTSNPN, CDR2 SVGIG (reference sequence). The ends lost 0 bases at V and 3 bases at J; junction bases unmatched: 8. This CDR3 is built from 16 residues. The CDR3 sequence: CAWSVWAGQGYYEQYF. DNA of the CDR3: TGTGCCTGGAGTGTATGGGCGGGACAGGGGTACTACGAGCAGTACTTC.

This chain uses TRBV7-9 with TRBJ2-1, with D possibly matching TRBD2 (6 bases). CDR1 and CDR2 from the germline V gene are SEHNR and FQNEAQ (reference sequence). V was pared by 5 bases and J by 0 bases, with 14 bases between. This CDR3 has 16 amino acids. CDR3 loop: CASSDTSQSSYNEQFF. The DNA for the CDR3 is TGTGCCAGCAGCGACACTAGCCAGAGCTCCTACAATGAGCAGTTCTTC.

The gene calls are TRBV6-6 and TRBJ1-4; 8 bases align to TRBD1. The CDR3 is 15 amino acids. Trimming at V came to 6 bases and at J to 3 bases, leaving 6 bases not matched to a gene. Germline CDR1 is MNHNY and CDR2 is SVGAGI (reference sequence). The CDR3 reads CASSLDRGSNEKLFF. The CDR3 region has the DNA TGTGCCAGCAGCCTCGACAGGGGATCTAATGAAAAACTGTTTTTT.

The V and J genes are TRBV6-5 and TRBJ2-3, with 7 bases lining up with TRBD2. Germline assignment: CDR1 MNHEY and CDR2 SVGAGI. This CDR3 spans 16 amino acids. Trimming at V came to 0 bases and at J to 2 bases, leaving 5 bases not matched to a gene. The CDR3 DNA reads TGTGCCAGCAGTTACTCGAAGCTAGCGGCCACAGATACGCAGTATTTT. It translates to CASSYSKLAATDTQYF.

The V call is TRBV2, the J call TRBJ1-6; 8 nucleotides agree with TRBD1. Germline CDR1 SNHLY, CDR2 FYNNEI. The CDR3 spans 15 residues. Trimming removed 3 bases from V and 8 bases from J; junction bases left unmatched: 6. The CDR3 loop is CASSERRGRDSPLHF. CDR3 nucleotides: TGTGCCAGCAGTGAGCGCAGGGGGCGCGATTCACCCCTCCACTTT.

This clone was observed once. The gene calls are TRBV6-5 and TRBJ1-5; no firm D call. The CDR3 is 14 residues long. The germline V gene encodes CDR1 MNHEY and CDR2 SVGAGI. V lost 8 bases and J lost 6, with 17 bases in between. The CDR3 reads CASGPHGGSQPQHF. CDR3 DNA sequence: TGTGCCAGCGGTCCCCACGGAGGGAGTCAGCCCCAGCATTTT.

This chain links TRBV19 with TRBJ2-7; 13 bases agree with TRBD2. Trimming removed 5 bases from V and 4 bases from J; junction bases left unmatched: 2. Germline V gene data show CDR1 as LNHDA and CDR2 as SQIVND (reference sequence). There are 14 residues in the CDR3. The CDR3 loop reads CASSSLAGGYEQYF. The CDR3 DNA reads TGTGCCAGTAGTTCACTAGCGGGAGGGTACGAGCAGTACTTC.